Presented here are 27 T cell receptor beta chains from one specimen sequenced in a study of naive and memory T cell subsets. An equimolar mix of two oligonucleotides served as the beta constant-region primer for TRBC1 and TRBC2. In TCRdb, the UMI-ligation and nested PCR reads were re-called with MiXCR into one record per CDR3 protein. This table has approximately 21,000 distinct CDR3 sequences, 9.5% to 11% appearing once. Sequenced input: central memory CD8+ T cells from blood. These receptors were collected from a human donor in good health.

The rearrangement joins TRBV29-1 to TRBJ2-2; 7 nucleotides align to TRBD2. The CDR3 is 15 residues long. Germline CDR1 reads SQVTM; CDR2 reads ANQGSEA. The J segment lost 7 bases and the V segment lost 4 bases, leaving 12 bases of the junction unmatched. CDR3: CSVVSAGERVGELFF. CDR3 nucleotide sequence: TGCAGCGTTGTAAGCGCGGGAGAGCGGGTCGGGGAGCTGTTTTTT.

This clonotype was observed many times. The chain couples TRBV7-8 to TRBJ2-4; a possible D gene is TRBD2 (6 bases). From germline, CDR1 is SGHVS and CDR2 FQNEAQ. V was cut by 4 bases and J by 8 bases, with 9 bases left in between. The CDR3 sequence is 12 residues long. DNA for the CDR3: TGTGCCAGCAGCTCGGACTATGACATTCAGTACTTC. Its protein is CASSSDYDIQYF.

This sequence joins TRBV25-1 and TRBJ1-4; 7 bases line up with TRBD1. Germline V lookup: CDR1 MGHDK, CDR2 SYGVNS. The CDR3 covers 16 residues. The junction had 6 bases not matched to a gene; V was cut back by 2 bases and J by 3 bases. The CDR3 sequence: CASSEREGAANEKLFF. The DNA for the CDR3 is TGTGCCAGCAGTGAAAGGGAGGGGGCGGCTAATGAAAAACTGTTTTTT.

The table lists this clonotype with many counts. The V call is TRBV18, the J call TRBJ2-3; no clear D gene. V was clipped by 1 base and J by 4 bases, with 6 bases between them. The CDR3 sequence is 13 residues long. Germline V lookup: CDR1 KGHSH, CDR2 LQKENI. The CDR3 DNA follows: TGTGCCAGCTCACCACGATACGCAGATACGCAGTATTTT. It specifies CASSPRYADTQYF.

This clonotype appeared many times. The CDR3 coding sequence is TGTGCCAGCTCTCCTAGCGGAGGGGACTACGAGCAGTACTTC. Translating it yields CASSPSGGDYEQYF. The chain has TRBV18 and TRBJ2-7, with 7 nucleotides matching TRBD2. Germline loops: CDR1 KGHSH, CDR2 LQKENI. Trimming at V came to 6 bases and at J to 3 bases, leaving 8 bases not matched to a gene. The length of the CDR3 is 14 residues. Full variable domain (outside the CDR3, taken from reference TRBV18 and TRBJ2-7): NAGVMQNPRHLVRRRGQEARLRCSPMKGHSHVYWYRQLPEEGLKFMVYLQKENIIDESGMPKERFSAEFPKEGPSILRIQQVVRGDSAAYFCASSPSGGDYEQYFGPGTRLTVT.

The chain has TRBV2 and TRBJ1-1, with D unresolved. The germline V and J ends were trimmed by 3 bases and 0 bases, with 2 bases remaining between them. This CDR3 spans 12 amino acids. Germline V gives CDR1 SNHLY, CDR2 FYNNEI. CDR3 residues: CASSDLNTEAFF. CDR3 DNA: TGTGCCAGCAGTGACTTGAACACTGAAGCTTTCTTT.

The chain joins TRBV4-3 to TRBJ2-2; 9 bases fit TRBD1. The CDR3 length is 15 residues. J gave up 7 bases and V 2 bases, and 5 bases lay outside the gene matches. Germline values: CDR1 LGHNA, CDR2 YSLEER. Written as DNA, the CDR3 is TGCGCCAGCAGCCAAACAGGGGGCGAGGTCGGGGAGCTGTTTTTT. Residues: CASSQTGGEVGELFF.

This clonotype was detected only a few times. The chain links TRBV11-2 to TRBJ2-1; 7 bases are shared with TRBD2. This CDR3 is built from 15 residues. J gave up 7 bases and V 5 bases, and 11 bases lay outside the gene matches. CDR1 SGHAT and CDR2 FQNNGV come from the germline V gene. CDR3 in DNA: TGTGCCAGCAGCGGCGGACTAGGGATTGGGAATGAGCAGTTCTTC. Translating gives CASSGGLGIGNEQFF.

This clonotype was seen many times. The chain combines TRBV3-1 with TRBJ1-5; no definite D call. The CDR3 contains 14 residues. From germline, CDR1 is LGHDT and CDR2 YNNKEL (reference sequence). Trimming shortened V by 0 bases and J by 3 bases, and 6 bases separated the two germline ends. The CDR3 DNA follows: TGTGCCAGCAGCCAAGACAGGTTCAATCAGCCCCAGCATTTT. Its protein is CASSQDRFNQPQHF.

CDR3 in amino acids: CASSVDGTVTETQYF. In DNA form, the CDR3 reads TGTGCCAGCAGCGTAGATGGGACGGTAACAGAGACCCAGTACTTC. This sequence joins TRBV9 and TRBJ2-5; D possibly uses TRBD1 or TRBD2 (5 bases each). Per the germline V gene, CDR1 is SGDLS and CDR2 is YYNGEE. Deletions cut 0 bases from V and 4 bases from J, with 13 bases between. CDR3 size: 15 residues.

There are many counts of this clonotype. The chain is built from TRBV20-1 and TRBJ2-1, with D uncertain. The CDR3 totals 15 residues. V lost 6 bases to trimming and J lost 0 bases, with 15 bases between them. The germline gives CDR1 DFQATT, CDR2 SNEGSKA (reference sequence). Written as DNA, the CDR3 is TGCAGTGCCAACGACGACCAATACTCCTACAATGAGCAGTTCTTC. Encoded protein: CSANDDQYSYNEQFF.

This clonotype was detected only a few times. V and J are TRBV20-1 and TRBJ2-7, with D uncertain. Germline-derived CDR1 and CDR2 are DFQATT and SNEGSKA (reference sequence). Trimming shortened V by 5 bases and J by 0 bases, and 14 bases separated the two germline ends. The CDR3 runs to 14 residues. The DNA for the CDR3 is TGCAGTGCTCCCGGGCTGCTGGACTCCTACGAGCAGTACTTC. Protein: CSAPGLLDSYEQYF.

This clonotype was detected only a few times. The rearrangement uses TRBV7-6 and TRBJ1-4, with 8 bases lining up with TRBD1. In germline, CDR1 is SGHVS, CDR2 FNYEAQ. The CDR3 runs 17 residues. Trimming took 1 base from V and 1 from J; bases not matched to a gene: 5. CDR3: CASSLGARGQTNEKLFF. DNA for the CDR3: TGTGCCAGCAGCTTAGGCGCCAGGGGGCAAACTAATGAAAAACTGTTTTTT.

This clonotype was seen ten or more times. The V and J genes are TRBV27 and TRBJ2-7, with D perhaps given as TRBD1 or TRBD2 (5 bases each). Trimming cost V 11 bases and J 5 bases, with 16 bases left between them. Germline V CDR1 and CDR2: MNHEY, SMNVEV (reference sequence). CDR3 length equals 12 residues. The CDR3 loop is CAGGPYTDEQYF. The CDR3 coding sequence is TGTGCCGGGGGACCCTACACCGACGAGCAGTACTTC.

This clonotype was seen a few times. V gene TRBV7-9 combines with J gene TRBJ2-2, with 9 bases lining up with TRBD2. The germline V gene has CDR1 SEHNR and CDR2 FQNEAQ (reference sequence). With 5 bases clipped from V and 3 bases from J, the junction kept 13 bases outside the gene matches. The CDR3 extends over 18 amino acids. DNA of the CDR3: TGTGCCAGCAGCCCACCCGGGATAGCGGGAGTCTACACCGGGGAGCTGTTTTTT. Its protein product is CASSPPGIAGVYTGELFF. The variable domain in full, completed from reference TRBV7-9 and TRBJ2-2, reads DTGVSQNPRHKITKRGQNVTFRCDPISEHNRLYWYRQTLGQGPEFLTYFQNEAQLEKSRLLSDRFSAERPKGSFSTLEIQRTEQGDSAMYLCASSPPGIAGVYTGELFFGEGSRLTVL.

This clonotype was seen repeatedly, ten times or more. This chain links TRBV7-9 with TRBJ1-1; no reliable D call. The germline V gene encodes CDR1 SEHNR and CDR2 FQNEAQ (reference sequence). With 0 bases removed from V and 7 bases from J, the gap between germline ends came to 9 bases. This CDR3 is 13 amino acids long. The CDR3 DNA sequence: TGTGCCAGCAGCTTAGCCAACAGAGATGAAGCTTTCTTT. Protein product: CASSLANRDEAFF.

The chain employs TRBV10-1 and TRBJ1-1; no clear D gene. The CDR3 is 13 amino acids. V lost 3 bases and J lost 2, with 7 bases in between. From germline, CDR1 is WNHNN and CDR2 SYGVQD (reference sequence). The CDR3 DNA reads TGCGCCAGCAGTGATACCCGTAACACTGAAGCTTTCTTT. Amino acids: CASSDTRNTEAFF.

The V gene is TRBV12-3 or TRBV12-4, the J gene TRBJ2-7; TRBD2 aligns across 8 bases. Germline trimming cut 3 bases from V and 6 bases from J; bases unmatched to any gene: 1. The CDR3 extends over 12 amino acids. The CDR3 coding sequence is TGTGCCAGCAGTTTCGGGGGGGTCGAGCAGTACTTC. This encodes CASSFGGVEQYF.

This clonotype is deemed medium-sized. The chain is built from TRBV7-9 and TRBJ2-4; tentative D call: TRBD1 (6 bases). V was trimmed by 3 bases and J by 0 bases, leaving 12 bases between them. The germline V gene encodes CDR1 SEHNR and CDR2 FQNEAQ (reference sequence). CDR3 length: 16 residues. This CDR3 reads CASSFGPGVAKNIQYF. The CDR3 coding sequence is TGTGCCAGCAGCTTTGGTCCAGGGGTAGCCAAAAACATTCAGTACTTC.

The table lists this clonotype with a few counts. The V and J genes are TRBV6-5 and TRBJ1-1, with D perhaps TRBD1 (5 bases). V was clipped by 0 bases and J by 4 bases, with 15 bases between them. The CDR3 consists of 16 residues. Looked up from germline, CDR1 is MNHEY and CDR2 is SVGAGI. The CDR3 sequence: CASSYSTAGGGTEAFF. DNA for the CDR3: TGTGCCAGCAGTTACTCCACAGCGGGGGGAGGCACTGAAGCTTTCTTT.

The chain links TRBV2 to TRBJ2-3; 8 bases map to TRBD2. Unmatched junction bases numbered 9, after V lost 5 bases and J lost 5 bases. CDR1 is SNHLY and CDR2 is FYNNEI in the germline V gene. The CDR3 length is 15 residues. The CDR3 nucleotides read TGTGCCAGCAGTCCCGGACTAGCTATGGGAGATACGCAGTATTTT. Its translation is CASSPGLAMGDTQYF.

This clonotype has ten or more counts. The V call is TRBV20-1, the J call TRBJ2-7; tentatively, D is TRBD2 (6 bases). Germline CDR1 is DFQATT and CDR2 is SNEGSKA (reference sequence). Trimming took off 4 bases at V and 2 bases at J, with 18 bases between the two ends. The CDR3 is 15 amino acids. The CDR3 here is CSATRDAGFPYEQYF. The CDR3 DNA reads as TGCAGTGCTACCCGGGACGCGGGGTTTCCCTACGAGCAGTACTTC.

This clonotype showed up many times. This rearrangement joins TRBV24-1 to TRBJ2-1; possibly TRBD2 for D (6 bases). Germline V gene lookup returns CDR1 KGHDR and CDR2 SFDVKD. Trimming left V 3 bases short and J 0 bases short, with 26 bases between. This CDR3 contains 21 residues. CDR3 region: CATSDPREGAEGPSSYNEQFF. The CDR3 DNA reads as TGTGCCACCAGTGATCCCCGGGAAGGAGCGGAGGGACCTAGCTCCTACAATGAGCAGTTCTTC.

The chain combines TRBV3-1 with TRBJ2-7; no clear D gene. V gave up 1 base and J gave up 6 bases, with 10 bases separating them. Germline CDR1 LGHDT, CDR2 YNNKEL (reference sequence). The CDR3 has 13 residues. The CDR3 here is CASSQVRGAEQYF. DNA of the CDR3: TGTGCCAGCAGCCAAGTGCGCGGTGCCGAGCAGTACTTC.

The chain links TRBV6-5 to TRBJ2-7; 10 nucleotides agree with TRBD2. Trimming cost V 4 bases and J 4 bases; bases outside gene matches: 10. This CDR3 has 16 amino acids. CDR1 MNHEY and CDR2 SVGAGI come from the germline V gene. The CDR3 nucleotides read TGTGCCAGCAGTTTGACTAGCGGGCAAGACTTTTACGAGCAGTACTTC. This translates into CASSLTSGQDFYEQYF.

This clonotype occurred many times. The chain joins TRBV6-1 to TRBJ2-7; 7 bases map to TRBD2. Germline CDR1 reads MNHNS; CDR2 reads SASEGT. The V and J ends lost 11 bases and 0 bases, in that order; junction bases with no gene match: 10. The CDR3 totals 14 residues. CDR3 protein: CAGRGGVSSYEQYF. The CDR3 coding sequence is TGTGCCGGGAGGGGAGGGGTTAGCTCCTACGAGCAGTACTTC.

Many counts were recorded for this clonotype. The chain couples TRBV27 to TRBJ2-7, with D tentatively TRBD1 (6 bases). Looked up from germline, CDR1 is MNHEY and CDR2 is SMNVEV (reference sequence). The germline V and J ends were trimmed by 6 bases and 6 bases, with 18 bases remaining between them. The CDR3 has 14 amino acids. This chain's CDR3 is CASRLHRARSEQYF. The CDR3, as DNA: TGTGCCAGCAGGCTTCACAGGGCCAGAAGCGAGCAGTACTTC.